The T cell receptor (beta chain) under discussion was sequenced for a study of shared clonotypes between healthy human individuals. Per germline, CDR1 MDHEN and CDR2 SYDVKM. With 6 bases clipped from V and 7 bases from J, the junction kept 8 bases outside the gene matches. The CDR3 loop spans 14 amino acids. This table comes from immunoSEQ multiplex PCR, and its TCRdb copy is limited to in-frame clones, with some not included. The table has about 2.3 million clones, 90% to 95% seen once; the top ten hold 0.39%. The donors, all of them Caucasian adults, lived in Nashville, Tennessee. The specimen sequenced was naive CD4+ T cells from PBMCs. Subset here: CD45RA+ positively selected. This clonotype was obtained from a young man in good health. Some clones in this sample may be carry-over from other donors' samples. The V call is TRBV28, the J call TRBJ1-4; TRBD1 agrees at 7 bases. Here the CDR3 reads CASSRSGGSEKLFF. CDR3 DNA sequence: TGTGCCAGCAGCAGATCAGGGGGGAGTGAAAAACTGTTTTTT.